The 2 T cell receptor beta chains below were found in one sample sequenced in a study of monozygotic twins with inflammatory bowel disease. Reprocessing the 5' RACE reads, TCRdb reports a single entry for every CDR3 protein and omits DNA. Its listing shows approximately 200,000 distinct CDR3 sequences. The sample comprised blood. These receptors all stem from a human donor with ulcerative colitis or Crohn's disease, or a healthy co-twin of an affected twin (not recorded which).

The J gene is TRBJ2-3, the V gene TRBV9; the TCRdb D gene call, TRBD2, has no DNA to confirm it. Looked up from germline, CDR1 is SGDLS and CDR2 is YYNGEE. There are 15 residues in the CDR3. The CDR3 spells CASSVFGGAGNTQYF.

This rearrangement joins TRBV7-2 to TRBJ2-7; checking the TCRdb D call of TRBD2 is not possible without DNA. Germline values: CDR1 SGHTA, CDR2 FQGNSA. The CDR3 extends over 15 amino acids. CDR3 region: CASSYLPGTSYEQYF.